This is a list of T cell receptor beta chains from one sample in a study of cytomegalovirus exposure and HLA in healthy donors. Assay used: immunoSEQ multiplex PCR; TCRdb lists only in-frame clones, some missing. Altogether about 160,000 clones are present, around three quarters being singletons, with the ten largest covering roughly 1%. The sample was PBMCs. These receptors came from a middle-aged woman in good health and CMV-seronegative. Each CDR3 is given with its conserved first and last residue. D genes are given only for firm matches. Not every row has a clone size; where given, it reads once, few, many or a size class.

V,D,J,size,DNA,CDR3
TRBV27,TRBD1,TRBJ2-6,NA,TGTGCCAGCGCACTTAGGGGACAGGGGGCATCTGGGGCCAACGTCCTGACTTTC,CASALRGQGASGANVLTF
TRBV10-3,TRBD2,TRBJ2-1,few,TGTGCCATCAAAAGCGGGAGTAGGAATGAGCAGTTCTTC,CAIKSGSRNEQFF
TRBV30,NA,TRBJ2-2,NA,TGTGCCTGGAGTCCTCCATCACAGGTCACCGGGGAGCTGTTTTTT,CAWSPPSQVTGELFF
TRBV27,TRBD1,TRBJ1-2,few,TGTGCCAGCAGTTCCTCCGGGACAGGGAGAGGCTACACCTTC,CASSSSGTGRGYTF
TRBV27,NA,TRBJ1-4,NA,TGTGCCAGCAGTTCCGCCGCTAAACAGATAGATGAAAAACTGTTTTTT,CASSSAAKQIDEKLFF
TRBV9,TRBD2,TRBJ2-4,once,TGTGCCAGCAGCGTAGCTAGCGGGAGAGGGAGTCTCGCCAAAAACATTCAGTACTTC,CASSVASGRGSLAKNIQYF
TRBV27,TRBD1,TRBJ1-3,NA,TGTGCCAGCAGTTCCTTGAGACAGGGGCCCAATACCATATATTTT,CASSSLRQGPNTIYF
TRBV5-1,NA,TRBJ1-1,NA,TGCGCCAGCAGCTCCACGGGGGTTCCCACTGAAGCTTTCTTT,CASSSTGVPTEAFF
TRBV7-8,TRBD2,TRBJ2-7,once,TGTGCCAGCAGCCGCTTGGGCGGGAGTACCTACGAGCAGTACTTC,CASSRLGGSTYEQYF
TRBV5-1,TRBD2,TRBJ2-1,NA,TGCGCCAGCACAGCTAGCGGGCTTTACAATGAGCAGTTCTTC,CASTASGLYNEQFF
TRBV5-1,TRBD1,TRBJ1-2,once,TGCGCCAGCAGCTTGGAGAGACAGGGGTATGGCTACACCTTC,CASSLERQGYGYTF
TRBV6-1,TRBD2,TRBJ2-1,NA,TGTGCCAGCAGTGAAATCGGGAGGGCCTCCTACAATGAGCAGTTCTTC,CASSEIGRASYNEQFF
TRBV7-3,NA,TRBJ1-2,NA,TGTGCCAGCAGCTTAGACAGTAACTATGGCTACACCTTC,CASSLDSNYGYTF